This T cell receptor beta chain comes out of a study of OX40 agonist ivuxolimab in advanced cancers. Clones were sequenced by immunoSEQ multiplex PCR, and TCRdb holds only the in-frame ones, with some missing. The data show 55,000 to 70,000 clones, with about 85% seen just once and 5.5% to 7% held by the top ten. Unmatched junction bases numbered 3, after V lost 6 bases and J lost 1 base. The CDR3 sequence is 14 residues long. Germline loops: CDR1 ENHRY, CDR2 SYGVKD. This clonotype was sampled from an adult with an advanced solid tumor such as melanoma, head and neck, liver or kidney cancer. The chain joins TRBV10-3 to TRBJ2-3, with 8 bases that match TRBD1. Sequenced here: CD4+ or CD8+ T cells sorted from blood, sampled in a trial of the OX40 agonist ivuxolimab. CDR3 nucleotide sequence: TGTGCCATCAGATCGGACAGGGGCACAGATACGCAGTATTTT. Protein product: CAIRSDRGTDTQYF.